The 27 T cell receptor beta chains below all came from one sample that was sequenced in a study of cytomegalovirus exposure and HLA in healthy donors. With 60 Vbeta and 13 Jbeta primers, the PCR was carried out. Profiled with immunoSEQ multiplex PCR; TCRdb holds only in-frame clones, not every one. The sample has 130,000 or so clones; roughly 78% are singletons. The specimen sequenced was PBMCs. Receptors were obtained from a man in his fifties in good health and CMV-seropositive.

This clone was seen a handful of times. The chain employs TRBV14 and TRBJ2-6; 7 bases are shared with TRBD1. The CDR3 runs 16 residues. After removal of 4 bases from V and 1 base from J, the junction contained 4 bases not matched to a gene. Germline V gives CDR1 SGHDN, CDR2 FVKESK. The DNA for the CDR3 is TGTGCCAGCAGCCCGCTACAGGGGTCTGGGGCCAACGTCCTGACTTTC. It encodes CASSPLQGSGANVLTF.

The chain combines TRBV19 with TRBJ2-7; 8 bases match TRBD1. J was trimmed by 3 bases and V by 5 bases; bases with no gene match: 9. Germline V gene data show CDR1 as LNHDA and CDR2 as SQIVND (reference sequence). This CDR3 contains 15 residues. The CDR3 sequence: CASSLSPGGSYEQYF. CDR3 DNA: TGTGCCAGTAGTTTGTCCCCAGGGGGCAGCTACGAGCAGTACTTC.

The CDR3 region has the DNA TGCGCCAGCAGTGGGAGTGGTGAAGAGACCCAGTACTTC. It specifies CASSGSGEETQYF. J is TRBJ2-5 and V is TRBV10-2; D unclear. CDR3 length: 13 amino acids. V shed 4 bases and J shed 3 bases, with 9 bases lying between them. CDR1 WSHSY and CDR2 SAAADI come from the germline V gene.

This clone was observed a handful of times. The chain recombines TRBV19 with TRBJ1-5; the match to TRBD1 covers 8 bases. Trimming removed 5 bases from V and 9 bases from J; junction bases left unmatched: 9. The CDR3 has 14 amino acids. Germline V gene lookup returns CDR1 LNHDA and CDR2 SQIVND (reference sequence). This chain's CDR3 is CASSSGTGAVPQHF. The DNA of the CDR3 is TGTGCCAGTAGTTCCGGGACAGGCGCGGTGCCCCAGCATTTT.

V is TRBV19 and J is TRBJ1-5; 9 positions agree with TRBD1. The CDR3 spans 15 residues. V dropped 7 bases and J dropped 6; count of bases not matched to a gene: 10. Germline CDR1 reads LNHDA; CDR2 reads SQIVND (reference sequence). CDR3 in DNA: TGTGCCAGTAAGTTGGGACAGGGAGTAGCTCAGCCCCAGCATTTT. Translated, it gives CASKLGQGVAQPQHF.

This clone was seen only a few times. CDR3 sequence (DNA): TGTGCCAGCAGCTCGACAGGGGTAGGGTACGAGCAGTACTTC. Protein product: CASSSTGVGYEQYF. The rearrangement joins TRBV7-2 to TRBJ2-7; TRBD1 agrees at 8 bases. The V segment lost 4 bases and the J segment 4 bases; nucleotides outside the gene matches: 6. Germline V gene lookup returns CDR1 SGHTA and CDR2 FQGNSA. CDR3 length equals 14 residues.

The V call is TRBV6-5, the J call TRBJ1-5, with D possibly matching TRBD1 (6 bases). This CDR3 has 14 amino acids. Trimming took off 6 bases at V and 3 bases at J, with 12 bases between the two ends. Germline assignment: CDR1 MNHEY and CDR2 SVGAGI. The CDR3 coding sequence is TGTGCCAGCAGGGCTACAGGGTCCAATCAGCCCCAGCATTTT. It is translated as CASRATGSNQPQHF.

V is TRBV19 and J is TRBJ1-1; D is perhaps TRBD1 (6 bases). V was trimmed by 4 bases and J by 7 bases, leaving 13 bases between them. The CDR3 extends over 13 amino acids. Germline values: CDR1 LNHDA, CDR2 SQIVND (reference sequence). This chain's CDR3 is CASSRGRGYEAFF. CDR3 nucleotide sequence: TGTGCCAGTAGTAGGGGCAGGGGTTATGAAGCTTTCTTT.

This sequence joins TRBV7-9 and TRBJ1-2, with 9 bases that match TRBD1. In germline, CDR1 is SEHNR, CDR2 FQNEAQ (reference sequence). J lost 8 bases, V lost 3 bases, and 10 bases had no gene match. The CDR3 is made up of 15 amino acids. The CDR3 DNA reads as TGTGCCAGCAGCTTCTTACAGGGGGCAGGAGAGGGCTACACCTTC. Translated, it gives CASSFLQGAGEGYTF.

The chain uses TRBV18 and TRBJ1-2; TRBD1 aligns across 11 bases. This CDR3 has 17 amino acids. Germline values: CDR1 KGHSH, CDR2 LQKENI. V was clipped by 3 bases and J by 2 bases; unmatched bases: 8. The CDR3, as DNA: TGTGCCAGCTCACCCGGGACAGGGGGACACTCAAACTATGGCTACACCTTC. Amino acids: CASSPGTGGHSNYGYTF.

V usage is TRBV7-2 and J usage is TRBJ2-7; TRBD2 agrees at 10 bases. Germline V gives CDR1 SGHTA, CDR2 FQGNSA. The CDR3 spans 15 residues. V gave up 3 bases and J gave up 3 bases; unmatched junction bases: 5. CDR3 protein: CASSFKLAGHYEQYF. CDR3 DNA: TGTGCCAGCAGCTTTAAACTAGCGGGGCACTACGAGCAGTACTTC.

The chain joins TRBV7-2 to TRBJ1-2, with a tentative D call TRBD1 (5 bases). This CDR3 spans 17 amino acids. Trimming shortened V by 1 base and J by 8 bases, and 23 bases separated the two germline ends. Looked up from germline, CDR1 is SGHTA and CDR2 is FQGNSA. The CDR3 loop is CASSLGGSAGDRLGYTF. The DNA of the CDR3 is TGTGCCAGCAGCTTAGGGGGGTCTGCGGGGGACCGTCTGGGCTACACCTTC. Full variable domain (outside the CDR3, taken from reference TRBV7-2 and TRBJ1-2): GAGVSQSPSNKVTEKGKDVELRCDPISGHTALYWYRQSLGQGLEFLIYFQGNSAPDKSGLPSDRFSAERTGGSVSTLTIQRTQQEDSAVYLCASSLGGSAGDRLGYTFGSGTRLTVV.

Only one count was recorded for this clone. The chain uses TRBV7-9 and TRBJ1-5; D perhaps matches TRBD1 (5 bases). CDR1 and CDR2 from the germline V gene are SEHNR and FQNEAQ (reference sequence). Between the trimmed V and J ends, which lost 5 bases and 13 bases, there was a span of 15 bases. The CDR3 runs 12 residues. The CDR3 DNA sequence: TGTGCCAGCAGCCCTAGCGGGGGTATACAGCATTTT. As protein: CASSPSGGIQHF.

The chain is built from TRBV5-1 and TRBJ2-5; 9 bases agree with TRBD2. This CDR3 is 15 amino acids long. V shed 4 bases and J 4 bases; nucleotides not matched to a gene: 8. From germline, CDR1 is SGHRS and CDR2 YFSETQ. The CDR3 nucleotides read TGCGCCAGCAGCATGGGACTAGCCCTTGGAGAGACCCAGTACTTC. Translation: CASSMGLALGETQYF.

The V call is TRBV11-2, the J call TRBJ1-3, with no clear D. Looked up from germline, CDR1 is SGHAT and CDR2 is FQNNGV. The CDR3 is made up of 15 amino acids. Trimming took off 2 bases at V and 0 bases at J, with 8 bases between the two ends. CDR3 DNA: TGTGCCAGCAGCTTAACCGACAACTCTGGAAACACCATATATTTT. Its translation: CASSLTDNSGNTIYF.

The J gene is TRBJ1-4, the V gene TRBV7-2, with 8 bases identical to TRBD1. Trimming at V came to 4 bases and at J to 7 bases, leaving 8 bases not matched to a gene. The CDR3 is made up of 15 amino acids. The germline V gene encodes CDR1 SGHTA and CDR2 FQGNSA. The CDR3 sequence: CASSSQGAAGEKLFF. CDR3 DNA sequence: TGTGCCAGCAGCTCGCAGGGGGCGGCGGGTGAAAAACTGTTTTTT.

V and J are TRBV5-6 and TRBJ2-2, with 9 bases identical to TRBD2. Germline values: CDR1 SGHDT, CDR2 YYEEEE. This CDR3 region has 14 residues. V shed 2 bases and J 4 bases; nucleotides not matched to a gene: 0. In DNA, the CDR3 is TGTGCCAGCAGCTTAGCGGGAGGCACCGGGGAGCTGTTTTTT. It yields the protein CASSLAGGTGELFF. Variable domain in full (rest from reference TRBV5-6 and TRBJ2-2): DAGVTQSPTHLIKTRGQQVTLRCSPKSGHDTVSWYQQALGQGPQFIFQYYEEEERQRGNFPDRFSGHQFPNYSSELNVNALLLGDSALYLCASSLAGGTGELFFGEGSRLTVL.

V usage is TRBV18 and J usage is TRBJ1-3, with D hard to call. With 2 bases removed from V and 2 bases from J, the gap between germline ends came to 13 bases. This CDR3 comprises 16 residues. Germline V gene data show CDR1 as KGHSH and CDR2 as LQKENI. CDR3 amino acids: CASSPAPASTGNTIYF. The CDR3 DNA sequence: TGTGCCAGCTCACCAGCCCCCGCGAGTACTGGAAACACCATATATTTT.

V and J are TRBV2 and TRBJ2-3; D may be TRBD1 (6 bases). The CDR3 consists of 15 residues. CDR1 and CDR2 from the germline V gene are SNHLY and FYNNEI. V gave up 10 bases and J gave up 2 bases, with 19 bases separating them. CDR3 nucleotides: TGTGCCATCCCAGCCGGACAGACTTTCACAGATACGCAGTATTTT. This codes for CAIPAGQTFTDTQYF.

The gene calls are TRBV29-1 and TRBJ1-3; no definite D call. Trimming pared 7 bases from V and 0 bases from J, leaving 13 bases between. CDR1 and CDR2 from the germline V gene are SQVTM and ANQGSEA. CDR3 length: 14 amino acids. The CDR3 loop reads CSAKSSGSGNTIYF. The CDR3 nucleotides are TGCAGCGCCAAATCGTCGGGCTCTGGAAACACCATATATTTT.

A single count supports this clone. J is TRBJ2-1 and V is TRBV27; 15 bases are a match to TRBD2. V lost 6 bases and J lost 5; bases outside the gene matches: 14. This CDR3 region has 19 residues. The germline V gene encodes CDR1 MNHEY and CDR2 SMNVEV (reference sequence). Here the CDR3 reads CASRAGLAGGRGDDNEQFF. The CDR3 DNA reads as TGTGCCAGCAGGGCGGGACTAGCGGGGGGCAGGGGGGACGACAATGAGCAGTTCTTC.

The V and J genes are TRBV14 and TRBJ2-3; D unclear. Germline assignment: CDR1 SGHDN and CDR2 FVKESK. The CDR3 loop spans 14 amino acids. Trimming took off 6 bases at V and 0 bases at J, with 10 bases between the two ends. This CDR3 reads CASSRLGSTDTQYF. The CDR3 nucleotides read TGTGCCAGCAGTAGACTCGGGAGCACAGATACGCAGTATTTT. The entire variable domain, with the rest obtained from reference TRBV14 and TRBJ2-3, is as follows: EAGVTQFPSHSVIEKGQTVTLRCDPISGHDNLYWYRRVMGKEIKFLLHFVKESKQDESGMPNNRFLAERTGGTYSTLKVQPAELEDSGVYFCASSRLGSTDTQYFGPGTRLTVL.

On this clone: At one boundary the junction diverges from the germline segment, which might be a read error. The gene calls are TRBV7-9 and TRBJ1-5; TRBD1 matches at 9 bases. The CDR3 length is 17 residues. The germline V gene encodes CDR1 SEHNR and CDR2 FQNEAQ (reference sequence). CDR3 sequence (DNA): TGTTCCAGCAGCTTGGGACAGGGCGCTTGGTCGGGTCAGCCCCAGCATTTT. It yields the protein CSSSLGQGAWSGQPQHF.

The table lists this clone with a count of one. The V call is TRBV6-5, the J call TRBJ1-5; tentatively, D is TRBD1 (5 bases). Trimming removed 2 bases at V and 3 bases at J, with 8 bases between. The CDR3 has 14 amino acids. Germline CDR1 and CDR2: MNHEY and SVGAGI. CDR3 DNA sequence: TGTGCCAGCAGTTACGGGGCTCTCAATCAGCCCCAGCATTTT. It specifies CASSYGALNQPQHF.

The chain combines TRBV7-8 with TRBJ1-4; 7 bases are shared with TRBD1. The CDR3 has 15 residues. J was trimmed by 7 bases and V by 5 bases; bases with no gene match: 10. Germline V CDR1 and CDR2: SGHVS, FQNEAQ. The CDR3, as DNA: TGTGCCAGCAGCACGACAGGGTATAGGGGTGAAAAACTGTTTTTT. Translated, it gives CASSTTGYRGEKLFF.

The chain uses TRBV7-9 and TRBJ1-1; no reliable D call. Trimming pared 1 base from V and 0 bases from J, leaving 3 bases between. Germline loops: CDR1 SEHNR, CDR2 FQNEAQ (reference sequence). There are 13 residues in the CDR3. The CDR3 here is CASSLVMNTEAFF. The CDR3 nucleotides are TGTGCCAGCAGCTTAGTCATGAACACTGAAGCTTTCTTT.

The gene calls are TRBV29-1 and TRBJ1-1, with D possibly TRBD1 on 5 matching bases. There are 12 residues in the CDR3. Germline CDR1 reads SQVTM; CDR2 reads ANQGSEA. Trimming removed 7 bases from V and 3 bases from J, with 12 bases in between. As DNA, the CDR3 is TGCAGCGGGGCGGAGGGGCACACTGAAGCTTTCTTT. Translating it yields CSGAEGHTEAFF.